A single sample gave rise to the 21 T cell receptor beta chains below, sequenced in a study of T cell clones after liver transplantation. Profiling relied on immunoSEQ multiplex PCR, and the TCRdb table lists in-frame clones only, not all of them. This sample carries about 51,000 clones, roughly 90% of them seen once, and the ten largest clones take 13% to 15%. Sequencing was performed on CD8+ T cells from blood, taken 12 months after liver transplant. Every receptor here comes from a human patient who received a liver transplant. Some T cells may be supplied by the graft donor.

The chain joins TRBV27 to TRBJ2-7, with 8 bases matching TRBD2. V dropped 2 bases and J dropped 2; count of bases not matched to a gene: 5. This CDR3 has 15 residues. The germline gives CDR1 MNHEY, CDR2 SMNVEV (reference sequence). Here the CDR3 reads CASSLTSSGPYEQYF. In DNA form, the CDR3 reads TGTGCCAGCAGTTTAACGTCTAGCGGGCCCTACGAGCAGTACTTC.

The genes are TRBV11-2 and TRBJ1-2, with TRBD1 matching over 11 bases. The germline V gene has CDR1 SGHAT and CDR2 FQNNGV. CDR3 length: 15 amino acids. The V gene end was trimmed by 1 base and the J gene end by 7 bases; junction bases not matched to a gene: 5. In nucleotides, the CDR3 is TGTGCCAGCAGCTTAGTTGGACAGGGGGCCAGTGGCTACACCTTC. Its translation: CASSLVGQGASGYTF. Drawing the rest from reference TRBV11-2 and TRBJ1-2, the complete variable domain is EAGVAQSPRYKIIEKRQSVAFWCNPISGHATLYWYQQILGQGPKLLIQFQNNGVVDDSQLPKDRFSAERLKGVDSTLKIQPAKLEDSAVYLCASSLVGQGASGYTFGSGTRLTVV.

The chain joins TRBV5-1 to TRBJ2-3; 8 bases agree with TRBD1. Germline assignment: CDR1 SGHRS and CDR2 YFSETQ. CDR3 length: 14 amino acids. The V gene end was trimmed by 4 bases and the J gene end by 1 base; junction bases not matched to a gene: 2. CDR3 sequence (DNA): TGCGCCAGCAGCGCAGGGGGCGGCACAGATACGCAGTATTTT. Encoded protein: CASSAGGGTDTQYF.

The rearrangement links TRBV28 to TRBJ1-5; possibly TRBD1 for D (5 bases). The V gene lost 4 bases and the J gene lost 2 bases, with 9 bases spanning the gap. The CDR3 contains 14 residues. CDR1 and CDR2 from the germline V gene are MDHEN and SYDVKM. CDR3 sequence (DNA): TGTGCCAGCAGTTCCCGGGGGGGCAATCAGCCCCAGCATTTT. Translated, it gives CASSSRGGNQPQHF.

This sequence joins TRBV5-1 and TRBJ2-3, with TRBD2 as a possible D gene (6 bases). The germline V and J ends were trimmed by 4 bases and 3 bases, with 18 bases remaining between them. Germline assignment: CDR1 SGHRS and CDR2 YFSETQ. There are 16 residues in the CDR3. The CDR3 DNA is TGCGCCAGCAGCGCCCGGGACTTGGGCCAAACAGATACGCAGTATTTT. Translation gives CASSARDLGQTDTQYF. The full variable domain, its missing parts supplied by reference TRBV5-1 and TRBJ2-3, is KAGVTQTPRYLIKTRGQQVTLSCSPISGHRSVSWYQQTPGQGLQFLFEYFSETQRNKGNFPGRFSGRQFSNSRSEMNVSTLELGDSALYLCASSARDLGQTDTQYFGPGTRLTVL.

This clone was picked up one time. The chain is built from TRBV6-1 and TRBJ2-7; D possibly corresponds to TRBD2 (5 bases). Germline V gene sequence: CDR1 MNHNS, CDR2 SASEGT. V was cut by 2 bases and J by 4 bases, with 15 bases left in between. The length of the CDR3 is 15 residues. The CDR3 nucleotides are TGTGCCAGCAGTGAAACCCGAGGGTACAGTTACGAGCAGTACTTC. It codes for CASSETRGYSYEQYF.

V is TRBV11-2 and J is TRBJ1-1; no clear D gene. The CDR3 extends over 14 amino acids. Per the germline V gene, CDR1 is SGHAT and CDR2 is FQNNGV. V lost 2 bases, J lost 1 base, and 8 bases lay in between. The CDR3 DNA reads TGTGCCAGCAGCTTACACCTCGGGAACACTGAAGCTTTCTTT. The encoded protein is CASSLHLGNTEAFF.

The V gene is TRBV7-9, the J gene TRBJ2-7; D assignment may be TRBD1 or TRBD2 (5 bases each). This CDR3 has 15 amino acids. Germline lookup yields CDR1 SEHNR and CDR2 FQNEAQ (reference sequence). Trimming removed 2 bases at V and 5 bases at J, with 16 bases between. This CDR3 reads CASSLLSTGRDEQYF. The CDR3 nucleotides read TGTGCCAGCAGCTTATTGTCGACGGGGCGGGACGAGCAGTACTTC.

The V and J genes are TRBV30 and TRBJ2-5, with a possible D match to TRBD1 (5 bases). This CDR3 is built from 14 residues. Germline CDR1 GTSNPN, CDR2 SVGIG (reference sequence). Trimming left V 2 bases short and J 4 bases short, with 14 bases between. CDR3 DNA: TGTGCCTGGAGTTCGACGGACAAGGGAGAGACCCAGTACTTC. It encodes CAWSSTDKGETQYF.

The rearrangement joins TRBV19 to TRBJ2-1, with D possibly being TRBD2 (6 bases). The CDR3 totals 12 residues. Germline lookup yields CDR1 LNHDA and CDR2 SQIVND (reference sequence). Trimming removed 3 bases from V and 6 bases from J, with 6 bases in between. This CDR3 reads CASSMGGNEQFF. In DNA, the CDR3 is TGTGCCAGTAGTATGGGGGGCAATGAGCAGTTCTTC.

CDR3 protein: CASSLQGADTQYF. DNA for the CDR3: TGCGCCAGCAGCCTACAGGGCGCAGATACGCAGTATTTT. The V call is TRBV4-1, the J call TRBJ2-3; the D gene is possibly TRBD1 (6 bases). The CDR3 loop spans 13 amino acids. Germline CDR1 and CDR2: MGHRA and YSYEKL. V was shortened by 4 bases and J by 4 bases, with 9 bases between the two germline ends.

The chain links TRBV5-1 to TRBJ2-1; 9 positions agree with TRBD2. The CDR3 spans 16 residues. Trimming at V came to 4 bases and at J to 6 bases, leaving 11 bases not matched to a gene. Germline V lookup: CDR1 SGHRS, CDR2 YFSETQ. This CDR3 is CASSPLSGRYSNEQFF. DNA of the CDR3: TGCGCCAGCAGCCCCCTAAGCGGGAGGTATAGCAATGAGCAGTTCTTC.

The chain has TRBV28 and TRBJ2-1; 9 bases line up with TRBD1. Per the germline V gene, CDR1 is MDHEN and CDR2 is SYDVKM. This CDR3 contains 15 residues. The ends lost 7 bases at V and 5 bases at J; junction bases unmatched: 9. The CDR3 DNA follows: TGTGCCAGCAATACCCACAGGGGGCGGGACAATGAGCAGTTCTTC. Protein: CASNTHRGRDNEQFF.

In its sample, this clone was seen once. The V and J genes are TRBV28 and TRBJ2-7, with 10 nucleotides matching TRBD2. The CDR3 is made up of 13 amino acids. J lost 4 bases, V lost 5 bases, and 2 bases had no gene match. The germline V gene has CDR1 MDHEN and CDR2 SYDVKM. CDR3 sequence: CASSLAGEYEQYF. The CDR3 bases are TGTGCCAGCAGTCTAGCGGGAGAATACGAGCAGTACTTC.

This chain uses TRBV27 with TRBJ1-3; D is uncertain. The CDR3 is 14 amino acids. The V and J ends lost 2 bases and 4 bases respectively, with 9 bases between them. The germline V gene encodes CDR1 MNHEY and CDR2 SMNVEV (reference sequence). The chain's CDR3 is CASSLTVLGNTIYF. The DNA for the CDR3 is TGTGCCAGCAGTTTAACAGTCTTAGGAAACACCATATATTTT.

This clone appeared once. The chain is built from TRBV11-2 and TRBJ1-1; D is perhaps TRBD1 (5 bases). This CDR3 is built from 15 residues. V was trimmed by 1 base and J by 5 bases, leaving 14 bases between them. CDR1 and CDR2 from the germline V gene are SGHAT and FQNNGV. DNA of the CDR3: TGTGCCAGCAGCTTAGTCAGGGTTGGTCGGACTGAAGCTTTCTTT. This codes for CASSLVRVGRTEAFF.

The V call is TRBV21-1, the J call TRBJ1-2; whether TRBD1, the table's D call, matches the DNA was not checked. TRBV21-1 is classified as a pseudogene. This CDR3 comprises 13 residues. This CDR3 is CASSGQGPGGYTF. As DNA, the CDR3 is TGTGCCAGCAGTGGGCAGGGGCCAGGTGGCTACACCTTC.

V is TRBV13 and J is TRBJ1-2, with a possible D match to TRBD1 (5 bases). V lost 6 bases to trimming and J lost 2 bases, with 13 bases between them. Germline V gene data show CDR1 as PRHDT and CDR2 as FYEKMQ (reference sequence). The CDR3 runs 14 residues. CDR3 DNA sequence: TGTGCCAGCAGGTATTGGGGGACCAACTATGGCTACACCTTC. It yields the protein CASRYWGTNYGYTF.

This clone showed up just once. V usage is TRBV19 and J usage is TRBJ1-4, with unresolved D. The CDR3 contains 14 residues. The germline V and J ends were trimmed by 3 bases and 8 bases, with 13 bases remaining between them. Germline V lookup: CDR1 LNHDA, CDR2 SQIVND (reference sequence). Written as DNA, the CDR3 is TGTGCCAGTAGTATCGGCGGGGTACTCGAAAAACTGTTTTTT. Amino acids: CASSIGGVLEKLFF.

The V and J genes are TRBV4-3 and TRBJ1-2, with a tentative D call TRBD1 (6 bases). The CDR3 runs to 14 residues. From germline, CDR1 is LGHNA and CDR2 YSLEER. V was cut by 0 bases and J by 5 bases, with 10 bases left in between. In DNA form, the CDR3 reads TGCGCCAGCAGCCAAGAGGGGAGGGGGTATGGCTACACCTTC. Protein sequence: CASSQEGRGYGYTF.

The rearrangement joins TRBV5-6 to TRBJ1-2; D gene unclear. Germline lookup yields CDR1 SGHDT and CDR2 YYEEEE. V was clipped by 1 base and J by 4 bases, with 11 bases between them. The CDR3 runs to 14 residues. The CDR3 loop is CASSLIPLIYGYTF. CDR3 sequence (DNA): TGTGCCAGCAGCTTGATTCCATTGATCTATGGCTACACCTTC. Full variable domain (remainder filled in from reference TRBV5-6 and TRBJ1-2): DAGVTQSPTHLIKTRGQQVTLRCSPKSGHDTVSWYQQALGQGPQFIFQYYEEEERQRGNFPDRFSGHQFPNYSSELNVNALLLGDSALYLCASSLIPLIYGYTFGSGTRLTVV.